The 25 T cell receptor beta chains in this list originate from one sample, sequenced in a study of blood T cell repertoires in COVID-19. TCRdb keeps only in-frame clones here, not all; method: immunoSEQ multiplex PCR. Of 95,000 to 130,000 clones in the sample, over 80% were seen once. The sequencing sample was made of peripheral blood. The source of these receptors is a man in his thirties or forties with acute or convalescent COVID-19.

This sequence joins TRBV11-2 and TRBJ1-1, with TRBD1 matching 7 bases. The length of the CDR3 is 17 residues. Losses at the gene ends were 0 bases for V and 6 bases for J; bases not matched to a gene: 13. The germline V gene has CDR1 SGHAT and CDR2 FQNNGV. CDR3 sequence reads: CASSLDLGTALGAEAFF. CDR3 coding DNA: TGTGCCAGCAGCTTAGATCTTGGGACAGCGTTGGGGGCTGAAGCTTTCTTT.

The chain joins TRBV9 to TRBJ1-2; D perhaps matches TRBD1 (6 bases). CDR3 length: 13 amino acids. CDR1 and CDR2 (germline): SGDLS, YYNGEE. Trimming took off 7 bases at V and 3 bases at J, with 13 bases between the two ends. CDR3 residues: CASGQTADYGYTF. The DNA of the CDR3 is TGTGCCAGCGGACAGACAGCCGACTATGGCTACACCTTC.

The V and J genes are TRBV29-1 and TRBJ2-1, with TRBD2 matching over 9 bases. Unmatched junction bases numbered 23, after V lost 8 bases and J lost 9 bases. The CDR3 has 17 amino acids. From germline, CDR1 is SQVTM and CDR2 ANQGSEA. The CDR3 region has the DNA TGCAGCTCACGGGGCGTGTTAGCGGGAGAATATCGGGGTGAGCAGTTCTTC. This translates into CSSRGVLAGEYRGEQFF.

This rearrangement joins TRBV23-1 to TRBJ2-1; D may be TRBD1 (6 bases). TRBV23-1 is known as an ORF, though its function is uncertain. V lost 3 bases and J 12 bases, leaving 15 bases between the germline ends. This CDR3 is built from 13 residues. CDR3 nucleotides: TGCGCCAGCAGTCACTCGGACAGCGAGATGCAGTTCTTC. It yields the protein CASSHSDSEMQFF.

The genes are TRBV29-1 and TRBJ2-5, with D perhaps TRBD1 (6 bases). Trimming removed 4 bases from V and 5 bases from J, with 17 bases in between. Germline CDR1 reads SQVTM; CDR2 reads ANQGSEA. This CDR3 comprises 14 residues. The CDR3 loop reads CSVAGDTQGETQYF. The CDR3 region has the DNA TGCAGCGTTGCAGGGGACACTCAAGGGGAGACCCAGTACTTC.

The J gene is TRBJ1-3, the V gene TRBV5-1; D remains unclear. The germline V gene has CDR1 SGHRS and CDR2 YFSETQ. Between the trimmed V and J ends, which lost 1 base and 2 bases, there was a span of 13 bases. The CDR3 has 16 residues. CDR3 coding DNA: TGCGCCAGCAGCTTGTCGCAGGTCTTGGCTGGAAACACCATATATTTT. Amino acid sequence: CASSLSQVLAGNTIYF.

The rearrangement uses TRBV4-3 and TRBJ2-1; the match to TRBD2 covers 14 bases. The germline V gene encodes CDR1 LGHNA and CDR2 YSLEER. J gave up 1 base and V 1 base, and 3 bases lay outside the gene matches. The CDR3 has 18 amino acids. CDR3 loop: CASSQGLAGGPSYNEQFF. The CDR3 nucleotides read TGCGCCAGCAGCCAAGGACTAGCGGGGGGGCCTTCCTACAATGAGCAGTTCTTC.

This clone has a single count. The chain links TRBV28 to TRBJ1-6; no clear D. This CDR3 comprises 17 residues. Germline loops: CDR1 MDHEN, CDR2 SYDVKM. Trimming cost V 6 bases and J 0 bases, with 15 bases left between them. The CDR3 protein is CASSHSTESSYNSPLHF. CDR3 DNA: TGTGCCAGCAGCCACTCGACGGAGAGCTCCTATAATTCACCCCTCCACTTT.

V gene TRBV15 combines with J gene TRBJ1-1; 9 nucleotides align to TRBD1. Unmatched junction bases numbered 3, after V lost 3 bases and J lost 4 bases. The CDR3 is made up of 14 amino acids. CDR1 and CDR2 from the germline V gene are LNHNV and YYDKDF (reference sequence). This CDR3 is CATSSTGGVTEAFF. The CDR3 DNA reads TGTGCCACCAGCAGTACAGGGGGCGTCACTGAAGCTTTCTTT.

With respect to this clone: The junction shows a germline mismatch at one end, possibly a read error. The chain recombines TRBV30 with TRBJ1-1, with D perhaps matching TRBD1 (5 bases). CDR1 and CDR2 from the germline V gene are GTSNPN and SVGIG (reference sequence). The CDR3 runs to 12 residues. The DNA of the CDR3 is TGTGCCTGGAGTGCCCTAGGGGCTGAGGCTTTCTTT. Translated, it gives CAWSALGAEAFF.

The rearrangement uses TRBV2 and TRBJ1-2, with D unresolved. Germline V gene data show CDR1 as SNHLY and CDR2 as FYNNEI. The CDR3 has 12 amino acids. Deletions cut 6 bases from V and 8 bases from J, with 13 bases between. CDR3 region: CASRSDGGGYTF. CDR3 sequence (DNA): TGTGCCAGCAGATCGGACGGCGGGGGCTACACCTTC.

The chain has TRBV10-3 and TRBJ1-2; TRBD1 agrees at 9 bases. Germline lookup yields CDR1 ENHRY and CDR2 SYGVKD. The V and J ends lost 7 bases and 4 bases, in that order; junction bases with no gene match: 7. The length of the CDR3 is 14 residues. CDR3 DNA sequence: TGTGCCATCAACGGACAGGGGCCACGCTATGGCTACACCTTC. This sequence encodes CAINGQGPRYGYTF.

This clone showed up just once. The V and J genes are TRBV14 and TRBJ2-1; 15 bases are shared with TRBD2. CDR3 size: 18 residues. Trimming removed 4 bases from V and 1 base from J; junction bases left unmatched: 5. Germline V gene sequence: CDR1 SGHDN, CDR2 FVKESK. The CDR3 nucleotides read TGTGCCAGCAGCCCCGGACTAGCGGGAGGGGGGTCCTACAATGAGCAGTTCTTC. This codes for CASSPGLAGGGSYNEQFF.

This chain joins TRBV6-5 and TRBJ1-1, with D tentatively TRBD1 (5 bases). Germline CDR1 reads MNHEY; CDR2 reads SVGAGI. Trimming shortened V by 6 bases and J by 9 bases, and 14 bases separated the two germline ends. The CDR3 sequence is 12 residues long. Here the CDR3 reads CASRPLGGQAFF. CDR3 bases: TGTGCCAGCAGACCTCTGGGGGGTCAAGCTTTCTTT.

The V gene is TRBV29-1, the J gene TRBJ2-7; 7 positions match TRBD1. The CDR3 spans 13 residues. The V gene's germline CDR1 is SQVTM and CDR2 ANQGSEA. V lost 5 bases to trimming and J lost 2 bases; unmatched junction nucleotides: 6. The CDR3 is CSVWAGGTYEQYF. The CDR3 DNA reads TGCAGCGTTTGGGCAGGGGGAACCTACGAGCAGTACTTC.

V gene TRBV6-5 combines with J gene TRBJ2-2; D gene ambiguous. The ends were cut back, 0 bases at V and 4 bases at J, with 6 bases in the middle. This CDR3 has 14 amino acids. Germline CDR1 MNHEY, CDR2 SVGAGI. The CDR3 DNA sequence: TGTGCCAGCAGTTACTCGACACCCACCGGGGAGCTGTTTTTT. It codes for CASSYSTPTGELFF.

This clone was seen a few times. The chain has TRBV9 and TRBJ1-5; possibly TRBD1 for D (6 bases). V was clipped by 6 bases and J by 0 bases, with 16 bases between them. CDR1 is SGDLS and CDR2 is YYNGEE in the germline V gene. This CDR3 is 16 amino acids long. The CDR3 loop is CASNNLQGSSNQPQHF. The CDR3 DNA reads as TGTGCCAGCAACAACCTACAGGGAAGTAGCAATCAGCCCCAGCATTTT.

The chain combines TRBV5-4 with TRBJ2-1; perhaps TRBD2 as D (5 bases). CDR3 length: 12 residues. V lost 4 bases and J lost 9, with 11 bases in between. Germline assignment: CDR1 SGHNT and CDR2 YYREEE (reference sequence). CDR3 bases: TGTGCCAGCAGCAGGGAGACTCTTGAGCAGTTCTTC. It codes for CASSRETLEQFF.

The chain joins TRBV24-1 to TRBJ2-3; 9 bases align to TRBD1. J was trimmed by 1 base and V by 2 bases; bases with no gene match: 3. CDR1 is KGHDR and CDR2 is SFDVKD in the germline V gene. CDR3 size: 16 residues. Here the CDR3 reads CATSDSWDRGTDTQYF. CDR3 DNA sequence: TGTGCCACCAGTGATTCGTGGGACAGGGGCACAGATACGCAGTATTTT.

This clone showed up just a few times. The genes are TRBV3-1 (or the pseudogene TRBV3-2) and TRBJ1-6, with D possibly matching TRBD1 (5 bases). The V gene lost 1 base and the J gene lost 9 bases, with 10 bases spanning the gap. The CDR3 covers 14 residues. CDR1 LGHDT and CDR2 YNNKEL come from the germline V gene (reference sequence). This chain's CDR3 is CASSQAGGGSPLHF. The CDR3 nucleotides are TGTGCCAGCAGCCAAGCGGGGGGAGGTTCACCCCTCCACTTT.

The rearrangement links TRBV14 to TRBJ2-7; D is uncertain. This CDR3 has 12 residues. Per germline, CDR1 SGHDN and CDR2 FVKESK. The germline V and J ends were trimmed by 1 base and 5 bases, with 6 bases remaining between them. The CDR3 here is CASSQVLDEQYF. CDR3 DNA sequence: TGTGCCAGCAGCCAAGTCCTAGACGAGCAGTACTTC.

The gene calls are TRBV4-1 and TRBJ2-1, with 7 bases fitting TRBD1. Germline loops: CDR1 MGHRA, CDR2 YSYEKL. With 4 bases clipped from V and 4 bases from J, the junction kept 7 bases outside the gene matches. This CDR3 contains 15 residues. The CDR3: CASSPGTAPYNEQFF. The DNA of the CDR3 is TGCGCCAGCAGCCCGGGGACAGCACCGTACAATGAGCAGTTCTTC.

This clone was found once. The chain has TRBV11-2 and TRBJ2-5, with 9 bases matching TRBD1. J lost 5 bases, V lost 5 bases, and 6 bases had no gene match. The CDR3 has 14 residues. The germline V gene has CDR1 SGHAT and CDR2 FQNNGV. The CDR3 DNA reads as TGTGCCAGCAGCCGGGACAGGGAGTGGGAGACCCAGTACTTC. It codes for CASSRDREWETQYF.

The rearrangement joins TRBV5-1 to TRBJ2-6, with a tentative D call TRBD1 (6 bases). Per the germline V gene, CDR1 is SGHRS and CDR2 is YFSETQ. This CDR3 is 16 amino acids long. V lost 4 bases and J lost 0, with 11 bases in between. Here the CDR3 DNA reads TGCGCCAGCAGCCACGGACAGAGCTCTGGGGCCAACGTCCTGACTTTC. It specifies CASSHGQSSGANVLTF.

CDR3 region: CASSLVVSYNEQFF. CDR3 coding DNA: TGTGCCAGCAGCTTAGTGGTTAGCTACAATGAGCAGTTCTTC. J is TRBJ2-1 and V is TRBV7-2, with D unclear. This CDR3 has 14 amino acids. The germline V and J ends were trimmed by 1 base and 3 bases, with 7 bases remaining between them. Germline CDR1 SGHTA, CDR2 FQGNSA.